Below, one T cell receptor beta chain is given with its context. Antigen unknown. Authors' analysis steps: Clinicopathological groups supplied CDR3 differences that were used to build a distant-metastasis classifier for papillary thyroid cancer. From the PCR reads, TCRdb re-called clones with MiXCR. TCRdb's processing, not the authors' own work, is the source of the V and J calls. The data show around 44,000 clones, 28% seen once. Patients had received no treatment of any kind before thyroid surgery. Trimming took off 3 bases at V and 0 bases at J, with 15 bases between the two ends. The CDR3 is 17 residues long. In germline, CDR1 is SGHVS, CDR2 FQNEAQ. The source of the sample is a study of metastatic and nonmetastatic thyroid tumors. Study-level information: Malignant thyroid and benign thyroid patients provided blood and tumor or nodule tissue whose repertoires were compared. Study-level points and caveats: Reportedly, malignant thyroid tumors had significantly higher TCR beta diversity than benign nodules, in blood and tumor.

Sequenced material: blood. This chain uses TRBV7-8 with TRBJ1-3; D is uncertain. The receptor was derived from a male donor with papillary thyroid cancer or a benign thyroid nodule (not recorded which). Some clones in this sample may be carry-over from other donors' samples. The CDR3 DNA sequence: TGTGCCAGCAGCTTCCAGGCGGCCTGGAGCTCTGGAAACACCATATATTTT. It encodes CASSFQAAWSSGNTIYF.